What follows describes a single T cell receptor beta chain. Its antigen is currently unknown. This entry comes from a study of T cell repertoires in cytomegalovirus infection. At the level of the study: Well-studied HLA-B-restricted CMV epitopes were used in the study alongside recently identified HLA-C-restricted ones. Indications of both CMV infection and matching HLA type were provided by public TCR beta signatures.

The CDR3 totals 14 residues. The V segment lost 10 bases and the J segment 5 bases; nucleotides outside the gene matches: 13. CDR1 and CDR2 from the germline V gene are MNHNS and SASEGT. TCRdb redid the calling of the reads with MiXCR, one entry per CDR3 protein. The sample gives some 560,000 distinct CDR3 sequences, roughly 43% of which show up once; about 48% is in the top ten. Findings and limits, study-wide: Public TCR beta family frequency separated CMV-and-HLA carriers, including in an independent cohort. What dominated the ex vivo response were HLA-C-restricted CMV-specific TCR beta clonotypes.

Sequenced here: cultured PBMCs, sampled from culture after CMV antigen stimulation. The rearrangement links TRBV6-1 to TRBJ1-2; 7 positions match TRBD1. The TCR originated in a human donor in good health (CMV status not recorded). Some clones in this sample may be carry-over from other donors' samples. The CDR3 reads CATLLRGDGYGYTF. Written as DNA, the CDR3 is TGTGCCACCCTCCTCAGGGGGGATGGGTATGGCTACACCTTC.